Listed here are 10 T cell receptor beta chains from one sample, sequenced in a study of CD8+ T cells in alopecia areata. It was cDNA, reverse transcribed from extracted RNA, that served as the sequencing template. TCRdb's table, derived via immunoSEQ multiplex PCR, lists solely in-frame clones and lacks some. The sample yields over 150,000 clones, roughly three fifths seen once. Treatment specified: oral pan-JAK inhibitor, 5-10 mg twice daily. The sample was CD4+ T cells sorted from blood, taken at week 4, from a patient treated with tofacitinib. The source is a human donor with alopecia areata.

This clone showed up just a few times. The gene calls are TRBV28 and TRBJ1-2, with 9 positions matching TRBD1. Germline V lookup: CDR1 MDHEN, CDR2 SYDVKM. V was pared by 6 bases and J by 0 bases, with 11 bases of the junction left unmatched. The CDR3 contains 17 residues. CDR3 sequence reads: CASSPSGTGPTNYGYTF. CDR3 in DNA: TGTGCCAGCAGCCCTAGCGGGACAGGGCCCACTAACTATGGCTACACCTTC.

This clone was recorded at least ten times. This chain uses TRBV6-1 with TRBJ2-1; D is ambiguous. This CDR3 contains 12 residues. CDR1 is MNHNS, CDR2 SASEGT, per germline. V lost 8 bases and J 4 bases, leaving 9 bases between the germline ends. The CDR3 region has the DNA TGTGCCAGCGGGGTAGGGTACAATGAGCAGTTCTTC. Protein product: CASGVGYNEQFF.

This sequence joins TRBV2 and TRBJ2-7; D remains ambiguous. CDR1 is SNHLY and CDR2 is FYNNEI in the germline V gene. CDR3 length: 13 residues. V dropped 6 bases and J dropped 0 bases, with 9 bases sitting between them. This CDR3 is CASRADSSYEQYF. For the CDR3, the DNA is TGTGCCAGCAGGGCCGATAGCTCCTACGAGCAGTACTTC.

There are a few counts of this clone. The CDR3: CASSSRGLAGGRTDTQYF. CDR3 sequence (DNA): TGTGCCAGCAGCTCCCGCGGGCTAGCGGGAGGGCGCACAGATACGCAGTATTTT. The chain combines TRBV9 with TRBJ2-3; TRBD2 agrees at 12 bases. This CDR3 has 18 amino acids. In germline, CDR1 is SGDLS, CDR2 YYNGEE. Trimming took 4 bases from V and 1 from J; bases not matched to a gene: 10.

In its sample, this clone was seen a few times. The chain joins TRBV25-1 to TRBJ1-2; D call uncertain. The CDR3 runs 11 residues. The V end was cut by 6 bases, the J end by 8 bases, with 10 bases between. The germline V gene encodes CDR1 MGHDK and CDR2 SYGVNS. In DNA, the CDR3 is TGTGCCAGCAGGTCGCGGACCGGCTACACCTTC. It translates to CASRSRTGYTF.

The V and J genes are TRBV28 and TRBJ2-7; possible D gene TRBD2, 6 bases. From germline, CDR1 is MDHEN and CDR2 SYDVKM. The V end was cut by 11 bases, the J end by 1 base, with 12 bases between. CDR3 length: 12 residues. The CDR3 reads CAGGTKSYEQYF. CDR3 nucleotide sequence: TGTGCCGGAGGGACCAAGTCCTACGAGCAGTACTTC.

As concerns this clone: Just one base apart from a much larger clone, this may be a read error. This sequence joins TRBV6-1 and TRBJ2-5; D is uncertain. There are 11 residues in the CDR3. The V gene's germline CDR1 is MNHNS and CDR2 SASEGT. V was shortened by 6 bases and J by 2 bases, with 4 bases between the two germline ends. The chain's CDR3 is CASRLQETQYF. In DNA form, the CDR3 reads TGTGCCAGCAGGTTACAAGAGACCCAGTACTTC.

This clone was recorded only once. The chain joins TRBV30 to TRBJ2-7; tentatively, D is TRBD1 (5 bases). The germline CDR1 and CDR2 sequences are GTSNPN and SVGIG (reference sequence). The CDR3 has 12 residues. Trimming took 4 bases from V and 2 from J, leaving 9 bases between them. Written as DNA, the CDR3 is TGTGCCTGGATCGGCAGGGCCTACGAGCAGTACTTC. It codes for CAWIGRAYEQYF.

The chain is built from TRBV29-1 and TRBJ2-5; TRBD2 agrees at 9 bases. The CDR3 runs 15 residues. The germline gives CDR1 SQVTM, CDR2 ANQGSEA. V was clipped by 0 bases and J by 13 bases; unmatched bases: 15. CDR3: CSVEDPTSGLDHRYF. For the CDR3, the DNA is TGCAGCGTTGAAGATCCAACTAGCGGGCTCGATCATCGGTACTTC. The full variable domain, completed using reference TRBV29-1 and TRBJ2-5, is SAVISQKPSRDICQRGTSLTIQCQVDSQVTMMFWYRQQPGQSLTLIATANQGSEATYESGFVIDKFPISRPNLTFSTLTVSNMSPEDSSIYLCSVEDPTSGLDHRYFGPGTRLLVL.

About this clone itself: Mismatch with germline at one junction end may stem from a read error. J is TRBJ1-1 and V is TRBV6-5; D ambiguous. The CDR3 has 9 residues. CDR1 is MNHEY and CDR2 is SVGAGI in the germline V gene. This CDR3 is CASSPDAFF. CDR3 DNA sequence: TGTGCCAGCAGCCCTGACGCTTTCTTT.